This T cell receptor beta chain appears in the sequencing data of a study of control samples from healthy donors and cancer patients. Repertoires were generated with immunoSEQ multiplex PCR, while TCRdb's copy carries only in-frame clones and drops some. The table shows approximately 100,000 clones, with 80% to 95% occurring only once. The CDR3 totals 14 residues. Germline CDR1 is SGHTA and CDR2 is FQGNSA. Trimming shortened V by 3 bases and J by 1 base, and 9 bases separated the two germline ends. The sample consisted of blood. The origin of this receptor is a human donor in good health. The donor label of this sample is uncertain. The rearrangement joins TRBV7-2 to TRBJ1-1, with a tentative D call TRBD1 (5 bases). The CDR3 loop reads CASSLGVSNTEAFF. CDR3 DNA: TGTGCCAGCAGCTTGGGGGTTTCGAACACTGAAGCTTTCTTT.